Each of the 30 T cell receptor beta chains below was sequenced from the same sample in a study of blood T cell repertoires in COVID-19. TCRdb's table, derived via immunoSEQ multiplex PCR, lists solely in-frame clones and lacks some. The sample lists 120,000 or so clones; around three quarters were seen once. The source material was peripheral blood. All receptors come from a man aged 40-55 years with active or convalescent COVID-19.

The chain is built from TRBV5-4 and TRBJ2-5; a weak D match, TRBD1 (5 bases). CDR3 length: 13 amino acids. Trimming removed 5 bases from V and 0 bases from J, with 8 bases in between. Germline CDR1 reads SGHNT; CDR2 reads YYREEE (reference sequence). The CDR3 region has the DNA TGTGCCAGCAGGCAGGGCTACCAAGAGACCCAGTACTTC. It specifies CASRQGYQETQYF.

This clone was counted between two and nine times. As DNA, the CDR3 is TGTGCCAGTAGTCCCCGGGACAGTCGGTATGGCTACACCTTC. It is translated as CASSPRDSRYGYTF. This chain links TRBV19 with TRBJ1-2; TRBD1 aligns across 7 bases. Germline lookup yields CDR1 LNHDA and CDR2 SQIVND (reference sequence). This CDR3 comprises 14 residues. Trimming at V came to 5 bases and at J to 5 bases, leaving 8 bases not matched to a gene. The full variable domain, completed using reference TRBV19 and TRBJ1-2, is DGGITQSPKYLFRKEGQNVTLSCEQNLNHDAMYWYRQDPGQGLRLIYYSQIVNDFQKGDIAEGYSVSREKKESFPLTVTSAQKNPTAFYLCASSPRDSRYGYTFGSGTRLTVV.

This clone was recorded a few times. This chain links TRBV28 with TRBJ1-5; D call uncertain. Per the germline V gene, CDR1 is MDHEN and CDR2 is SYDVKM. V dropped 8 bases and J dropped 4 bases, with 9 bases sitting between them. The CDR3 has 12 amino acids. CDR3 amino acids: CASHGSNQPQHF. The CDR3 DNA is TGTGCCAGCCACGGTTCAAATCAGCCCCAGCATTTT.

J is TRBJ1-5 and V is TRBV7-2; D might be TRBD1 (5 bases). Germline CDR1 SGHTA, CDR2 FQGNSA. Trimming stripped 5 bases from V and 0 bases from J, with 11 bases between. The CDR3 has 15 amino acids. The CDR3 sequence is CASSPPQGSNQPQHF. In DNA form, the CDR3 reads TGTGCCAGCAGCCCACCCCAGGGTAGCAATCAGCCCCAGCATTTT.

V and J are TRBV29-1 and TRBJ2-7; no reliable D call. The CDR3 runs to 13 residues. The germline V gene encodes CDR1 SQVTM and CDR2 ANQGSEA. Deletions cut 4 bases from V and 1 base from J, with 11 bases between. CDR3 DNA: TGCAGCGTTGGTACTGCATCTTCCTACGAGCAGTACTTC. This sequence encodes CSVGTASSYEQYF.

J is TRBJ2-1 and V is TRBV5-6, with a possible D match to TRBD2 (5 bases). V lost 2 bases and J lost 4, with 7 bases in between. Per the germline V gene, CDR1 is SGHDT and CDR2 is YYEEEE. The length of the CDR3 is 13 residues. The DNA for the CDR3 is TGTGCCAGCAGCTTCGGGAATTACAATGAGCAGTTCTTC. This sequence encodes CASSFGNYNEQFF.

CDR3 sequence: CASSLTFQDTQYF. The DNA of the CDR3 is TGTGCCAGCAGCTTAACGTTCCAAGATACGCAGTATTTT. The V gene is TRBV7-3, the J gene TRBJ2-3; D is undetermined. In germline, CDR1 is SGHTA, CDR2 FQGTGA. Trimming removed 0 bases from V and 5 bases from J, with 6 bases in between. This CDR3 has 13 residues.

The chain joins TRBV3-1 (or the pseudogene TRBV3-2) to TRBJ1-5; possible D gene TRBD1, 5 bases. The CDR3 spans 15 residues. V lost 0 bases and J 11 bases, leaving 17 bases between the germline ends. Germline values: CDR1 LGHDT, CDR2 YNNKEL (reference sequence). CDR3 amino acids: CASSQDETEESAQHF. CDR3 coding DNA: TGTGCCAGCAGCCAAGATGAGACAGAAGAATCAGCCCAGCATTTT.

This clone was observed once. The V and J genes are TRBV5-1 and TRBJ2-6; 9 bases agree with TRBD2. Germline-derived CDR1 and CDR2 are SGHRS and YFSETQ. Unmatched junction bases numbered 6, after V lost 7 bases and J lost 1 base. The CDR3 loop spans 16 amino acids. The chain's CDR3 is CASATSGLSGANVLTF. In nucleotides, the CDR3 is TGCGCCAGCGCAACTAGCGGGTTATCTGGGGCCAACGTCCTGACTTTC.

This clone turned up a few times. The V call is TRBV19, the J call TRBJ1-2; the D is unclear. The V and J ends lost 3 bases and 3 bases respectively, with 14 bases between them. The V gene's germline CDR1 is LNHDA and CDR2 SQIVND (reference sequence). This CDR3 contains 15 residues. The CDR3 DNA reads as TGTGCCAGTAGTATGGCTCCCGGGAGTGACTATGGCTACACCTTC. Translation: CASSMAPGSDYGYTF.

This clone was seen a handful of times. The gene calls are TRBV5-4 and TRBJ2-1, with D unresolved. Trimming took 0 bases from V and 9 from J, leaving 7 bases between them. The CDR3 runs to 12 residues. Germline values: CDR1 SGHNT, CDR2 YYREEE (reference sequence). The chain's CDR3 is CASSLDWAEQFF. For the CDR3, the DNA is TGTGCCAGCAGCTTGGACTGGGCTGAGCAGTTCTTC. Based on the CDR3 plus reference TRBV5-4 and TRBJ2-1, the full variable domain is ETGVTQSPTHLIKTRGQQVTLRCSSQSGHNTVSWYQQALGQGPQFIFQYYREEENGRGNFPPRFSGLQFPNYSSELNVNALELDDSALYLCASSLDWAEQFFGPGTRLTVL.

This chain connects TRBV10-3 to TRBJ2-3, with 9 bases identical to TRBD2. The CDR3 is 14 residues long. V lost 7 bases to trimming and J lost 3 bases; unmatched junction nucleotides: 5. The germline gives CDR1 ENHRY, CDR2 SYGVKD. This CDR3 reads CAIKAGGITDTQYF. CDR3 nucleotide sequence: TGTGCCATCAAGGCGGGAGGGATTACAGATACGCAGTATTTT.

The rearrangement joins TRBV6-1 to TRBJ2-5, with a possible D match to TRBD1 (6 bases). V lost 4 bases to trimming and J lost 2 bases, with 17 bases between them. Germline assignment: CDR1 MNHNS and CDR2 SASEGT. This CDR3 has 16 residues. The CDR3, as DNA: TGTGCCAGCAGTGTAGAGACCGGGACATATCAAGAGACCCAGTACTTC. As protein: CASSVETGTYQETQYF.

This rearrangement joins TRBV2 to TRBJ2-5; 10 nucleotides agree with TRBD1. There are 17 residues in the CDR3. With 3 bases clipped from V and 4 bases from J, the junction kept 11 bases outside the gene matches. The germline V gene has CDR1 SNHLY and CDR2 FYNNEI. This CDR3 is CASSDLPGQGSGETQYF. As DNA, the CDR3 is TGTGCCAGCAGTGATTTACCGGGACAGGGGTCCGGAGAGACCCAGTACTTC. Full variable domain (remainder filled in from reference TRBV2 and TRBJ2-5): EPEVTQTPSHQVTQMGQEVILRCVPISNHLYFYWYRQILGQKVEFLVSFYNNEISEKSEIFDDQFSVERPDGSNFTLKIRSTKLEDSAMYFCASSDLPGQGSGETQYFGPGTRLLVL.

The CDR3 spells CASSSDRAAYGYTF. CDR3 DNA: TGTGCCAGCAGCTCCGACAGGGCCGCCTATGGCTACACCTTC. The genes are TRBV7-9 and TRBJ1-2; TRBD1 matches at 7 bases. The CDR3 spans 14 residues. V shed 4 bases and J 4 bases; nucleotides not matched to a gene: 6. CDR1 is SEHNR and CDR2 is FQNEAQ in the germline V gene (reference sequence). Variable domain in full (rest from reference TRBV7-9 and TRBJ1-2): DTGVSQNPRHKITKRGQNVTFRCDPISEHNRLYWYRQTLGQGPEFLTYFQNEAQLEKSRLLSDRFSAERPKGSFSTLEIQRTEQGDSAMYLCASSSDRAAYGYTFGSGTRLTVV.

The chain employs TRBV7-8 and TRBJ1-6, with a possible D match to TRBD1 (5 bases). Trimming cost V 1 base and J 7 bases, with 11 bases left between them. Germline V gives CDR1 SGHVS, CDR2 FQNEAQ. The CDR3 is 15 amino acids. CDR3 DNA: TGTGCCAGCAGCTTAGAAGTACAGGAAAATTCACCCCTCCACTTT. Protein product: CASSLEVQENSPLHF.

J is TRBJ1-3 and V is TRBV4-2; possible D gene TRBD1, 6 bases. V was trimmed by 0 bases and J by 3 bases, leaving 12 bases between them. Germline assignment: CDR1 LGHNA and CDR2 YNFKEQ. This CDR3 is 16 amino acids long. The CDR3 loop reads CASSQEIGGGGNTIYF. CDR3 coding DNA: TGTGCCAGCAGCCAAGAAATTGGGGGCGGTGGAAACACCATATATTTT.

The gene calls are TRBV6-5 and TRBJ1-5; possibly TRBD1 for D (5 bases). V dropped 6 bases and J dropped 7 bases, with 16 bases sitting between them. The CDR3 covers 14 residues. Germline loops: CDR1 MNHEY, CDR2 SVGAGI. The CDR3: CASRTGTPEQPQHF. The CDR3 nucleotides are TGTGCCAGCAGAACCGGGACTCCCGAACAGCCCCAGCATTTT.

The chain recombines TRBV27 with TRBJ2-1, with TRBD1 matching over 9 bases. The V and J ends lost 7 bases and 5 bases, in that order; junction bases with no gene match: 9. Germline CDR1 is MNHEY and CDR2 is SMNVEV (reference sequence). There are 15 residues in the CDR3. The CDR3 reads CASNHPGQGNNEQFF. CDR3 in DNA: TGTGCCAGCAACCATCCGGGACAGGGAAACAATGAGCAGTTCTTC.

This clone was seen more than once but under ten times. V and J are TRBV7-6 and TRBJ1-3; D is perhaps TRBD1 (6 bases). Germline CDR1 SGHVS, CDR2 FNYEAQ. The CDR3 runs 21 residues. V lost 0 bases and J lost 3, with 27 bases in between. The CDR3 region has the DNA TGTGCCAGCAGCTTAGCCGGGCCCGGCACACTGCGTACCAGGGGTGGAAACACCATATATTTT. It is translated as CASSLAGPGTLRTRGGNTIYF.

CDR3 coding DNA: TGTGCCTGGACCCGAAGCCTAGCGGGTGTTTACAATGAGCAGTTCTTC. Its translation: CAWTRSLAGVYNEQFF. J is TRBJ2-1 and V is TRBV30; 8 positions match TRBD2. The germline V gene encodes CDR1 GTSNPN and CDR2 SVGIG (reference sequence). J lost 4 bases, V lost 4 bases, and 12 bases had no gene match. The CDR3 spans 16 residues.

V is TRBV27 and J is TRBJ1-2; perhaps TRBD1 as D (6 bases). Germline CDR1 MNHEY, CDR2 SMNVEV (reference sequence). Trimming left V 3 bases short and J 2 bases short, with 10 bases between. This CDR3 is 14 amino acids long. CDR3 in DNA: TGTGCCAGCAGTTTGGGGGCTCCCAACTATGGCTACACCTTC. Translating gives CASSLGAPNYGYTF.

The V call is TRBV24-1, the J call TRBJ1-2; no definite D call. Germline CDR1 reads KGHDR; CDR2 reads SFDVKD. V was trimmed by 4 bases and J by 5 bases, leaving 4 bases between them. The CDR3 is 11 residues long. The CDR3 DNA sequence: TGTGCCACCAGTGACCCGTATGGCTACACCTTC. It yields the protein CATSDPYGYTF.

V and J are TRBV11-3 and TRBJ2-5; 9 bases are shared with TRBD2. This CDR3 is 17 amino acids long. CDR1 and CDR2 from the germline V gene are SGHNT and YENEEA. Trimming at V came to 1 base and at J to 5 bases, leaving 11 bases not matched to a gene. The CDR3 sequence is CASSLGPAGGRWETQYF. The CDR3 DNA reads TGTGCCAGCAGCTTAGGGCCAGCGGGAGGCCGTTGGGAGACCCAGTACTTC.

This chain links TRBV5-1 with TRBJ1-4; a possible D gene is TRBD1 (5 bases). The CDR3 spans 16 residues. Germline values: CDR1 SGHRS, CDR2 YFSETQ. The germline V and J ends were trimmed by 4 bases and 0 bases, with 13 bases remaining between them. CDR3 sequence: CASSPTVLATNEKLFF. In nucleotides, the CDR3 is TGCGCCAGCAGCCCGACAGTACTTGCAACTAATGAAAAACTGTTTTTT. Drawing the rest from reference TRBV5-1 and TRBJ1-4, the complete variable domain is KAGVTQTPRYLIKTRGQQVTLSCSPISGHRSVSWYQQTPGQGLQFLFEYFSETQRNKGNFPGRFSGRQFSNSRSEMNVSTLELGDSALYLCASSPTVLATNEKLFFGSGTQLSVL.

The J gene is TRBJ2-5, the V gene TRBV4-2, with a possible D match to TRBD2 (5 bases). V lost 4 bases and J 5 bases, leaving 17 bases between the germline ends. The CDR3 is made up of 15 amino acids. CDR1 is LGHNA, CDR2 YNFKEQ, per germline. CDR3 region: CASSPDPLGAETQYF. DNA for the CDR3: TGTGCCAGCAGCCCGGACCCGCTGGGAGCGGAGACCCAGTACTTC.

V usage is TRBV2 and J usage is TRBJ2-7, with 7 bases fitting TRBD1. In germline, CDR1 is SNHLY, CDR2 FYNNEI. The V and J ends lost 8 bases and 3 bases, in that order; junction bases with no gene match: 4. This CDR3 contains 12 residues. This chain's CDR3 is CASLGTDYEQYF. DNA of the CDR3: TGTGCCAGCCTGGGGACAGACTACGAGCAGTACTTC. Complete variable domain (other parts from reference TRBV2 and TRBJ2-7): EPEVTQTPSHQVTQMGQEVILRCVPISNHLYFYWYRQILGQKVEFLVSFYNNEISEKSEIFDDQFSVERPDGSNFTLKIRSTKLEDSAMYFCASLGTDYEQYFGPGTRLTVT.

V usage is TRBV27 and J usage is TRBJ2-2; possibly TRBD1 for D (6 bases). V dropped 4 bases and J dropped 4 bases, with 22 bases sitting between them. This CDR3 contains 18 residues. Looked up from germline, CDR1 is MNHEY and CDR2 is SMNVEV (reference sequence). The CDR3 region is CASSSRDTNRAGTGELFF. The CDR3 DNA sequence: TGTGCCAGCAGTTCCCGGGACACGAATCGAGCAGGCACCGGGGAGCTGTTTTTT.

The rearrangement links TRBV5-4 to TRBJ1-1; possibly TRBD1 for D (5 bases). This CDR3 comprises 14 residues. V lost 6 bases and J lost 4, with 16 bases in between. CDR1 is SGHNT, CDR2 YYREEE, per germline (reference sequence). CDR3 residues: CASTPGGGRTEAFF. The CDR3 DNA reads TGTGCCAGCACCCCCGGGGGAGGGCGCACTGAAGCTTTCTTT. The variable domain in full, with the rest retrieved from reference TRBV5-4 and TRBJ1-1, is ETGVTQSPTHLIKTRGQQVTLRCSSQSGHNTVSWYQQALGQGPQFIFQYYREEENGRGNFPPRFSGLQFPNYSSELNVNALELDDSALYLCASTPGGGRTEAFFGQGTRLTVV.

V gene TRBV18 combines with J gene TRBJ1-1, with 8 bases aligning to TRBD1. Germline-derived CDR1 and CDR2 are KGHSH and LQKENI. This CDR3 is built from 15 residues. Trimming cost V 5 bases and J 3 bases; bases outside gene matches: 8. The CDR3 region has the DNA TGTGCCAGCTCAGGACAGGGCGTGTCGGACACTGAAGCTTTCTTT. Encoded protein: CASSGQGVSDTEAFF.